These 6 T cell receptor beta chains were sequenced from one sample in a study of OX40 agonist ivuxolimab in advanced cancers. The protocol used for the library was the immunoSEQ multiplex PCR assay. The table comes from immuneACCESS by way of TCRdb, which keeps in-frame sequences with V and J called. Part of the clones is missing from these tables; in studies checked, under half for an unresolved V gene and the rest for unknown reasons. This sample lists about 45,000 clones; approximately 90% were detected once. About 19% of the sample belongs to the ten largest clones. The material sequenced was CD4+ or CD8+ T cells sorted from blood, taken in a trial of the OX40 agonist ivuxolimab. The receptors stem from an adult with an advanced solid tumor such as melanoma, head and neck, liver or kidney cancer.

The genes are TRBV2 and TRBJ2-3, with TRBD2 identical over 8 bases. CDR1 and CDR2 from the germline V gene are SNHLY and FYNNEI. CDR3 length equals 15 residues. After removal of 5 bases from V and 6 bases from J, the junction contained 10 bases not matched to a gene. The CDR3, as DNA: TGTGCCAGCAGTCGTGGACTAGCCGGTTTGGATACGCAGTATTTT. This translates into CASSRGLAGLDTQYF.

The chain links TRBV7-9 to TRBJ2-7, with a weak D call TRBD1 (6 bases). This CDR3 region has 14 residues. CDR1 is SEHNR, CDR2 FQNEAQ, per germline (reference sequence). Trimming took off 7 bases at V and 5 bases at J, with 18 bases between the two ends. CDR3 nucleotide sequence: TGTGCCAGCAACCACCGGGCGACAGGCCACGAGCAGTACTTC. Amino acid sequence: CASNHRATGHEQYF.

The chain couples TRBV6-1 to TRBJ2-5, with TRBD2 matching 15 bases. The J call may be incorrect, as the DNA end agrees better with TRBJ2-7. The V gene's germline CDR1 is MNHNS and CDR2 SASEGT. This CDR3 has 16 amino acids. The CDR3 is CASSAGTSGGLYEQYF. The CDR3 coding sequence is TGTGCCAGCAGTGCGGGGACTAGCGGGGGGCTCTACGAGCAGTACTTC.

J is TRBJ2-5 and V is TRBV6-1; D remains ambiguous. CDR1 and CDR2 (germline): MNHNS, SASEGT. The CDR3 loop spans 12 amino acids. V lost 8 bases, J lost 9 bases, and 16 bases lay in between. The CDR3 protein is CASGTWPESQYF. CDR3 in DNA: TGTGCCAGCGGAACGTGGCCCGAGTCCCAGTACTTC.

The chain employs TRBV7-2 and TRBJ2-3; D is perhaps TRBD1 or TRBD2 (5 bases each). V lost 2 bases to trimming and J lost 4 bases, with 7 bases between them. Germline V CDR1 and CDR2: SGHTA, FQGNSA. The CDR3 runs 13 residues. The CDR3 region is CASSLRGADTQYF. The CDR3 DNA reads as TGTGCCAGCAGCTTACGAGGGGCAGATACGCAGTATTTT.

The rearrangement uses TRBV7-9 and TRBJ2-7, with D perhaps being TRBD1 or TRBD2 (6 bases each). V was cut by 4 bases and J by 7 bases, with 14 bases left in between. The CDR3 consists of 13 residues. Germline V gene data show CDR1 as SEHNR and CDR2 as FQNEAQ (reference sequence). The chain's CDR3 is CASSSNRAGEQYF. The CDR3 DNA sequence: TGTGCCAGCAGCTCAAACAGGGCGGGGGAGCAGTACTTC.